The present T cell receptor (beta chain) was sequenced within a study of tissue T cells after allogeneic stem cell transplantation. Study outcomes and limitations: Motif-based clustering found tissue-specific repertoire signatures shared across patients, though few clones were shared.

For this clone: Its target is not known.

Median post-mortem interval was about 10 hours for GI, liver, skin and lymphoid tissues. The CDR3 consists of 11 residues. The V gene's germline CDR1 is DFQATT and CDR2 SNEGSKA (reference sequence). Trimming took off 6 bases at V and 8 bases at J, with 13 bases between the two ends. Sequencing of TCRbeta CDR3 at survey depth gave sequences and template counts. Data came from immunoSEQ multiplex PCR; TCRdb stores just in-frame clones and leaves some out. The sample lists more than 9,500 clones; approximately 70% were seen once. This sequence originates from a woman between 18 and 49 years old with breast cancer. The V and J genes are TRBV20-1 and TRBJ1-2, with no clear D. Sequencing was performed on tissue from the right colon, taken at autopsy. Here the CDR3 DNA reads TGCAGTGCCCCGGGCACAGCCGGCTACACCTTC. Encoded protein: CSAPGTAGYTF.